This entry features one T cell receptor beta chain sequence. The sample comes from a study of blood T cell repertoires in COVID-19. Trimming stripped 5 bases from V and 4 bases from J, with 12 bases between. The CDR3 has 13 residues. Per germline, CDR1 SQVTM and CDR2 ANQGSEA. This table comes from immunoSEQ multiplex PCR, and its TCRdb copy is limited to in-frame clones, with some not included. The data contain more than 120,000 clones, about nine tenths of them singletons. This receptor was taken from a human donor in a cohort sampled during active COVID-19. Input material: peripheral blood. The V and J genes are TRBV29-1 and TRBJ1-3; a possible D gene is TRBD1 (6 bases). The CDR3 region is CSVKQGLGNTIYF. For the CDR3, the DNA is TGCAGCGTTAAACAGGGTCTCGGAAACACCATATATTTT.